One sample yielded the 26 T cell receptor beta chains listed below, sequenced in a study of OX40 agonist ivuxolimab in advanced cancers. Data came from immunoSEQ multiplex PCR; TCRdb stores just in-frame clones and leaves some out. The profile shows around 110,000 clones, more than 85% of them singletons. Specimen: CD4+ or CD8+ T cells sorted from blood, collected in a trial of the OX40 agonist ivuxolimab. These receptors were collected from an adult with an advanced solid tumor such as melanoma, head and neck, liver or kidney cancer.

The chain combines TRBV7-9 with TRBJ2-1, with a tentative D call TRBD2 (5 bases). Trimming cost V 5 bases and J 9 bases, with 14 bases left between them. This CDR3 contains 13 residues. CDR1 and CDR2 from the germline V gene are SEHNR and FQNEAQ (reference sequence). CDR3: CASSLDYPGEQFF. The CDR3 DNA reads TGTGCCAGCAGCCTTGACTATCCAGGTGAGCAGTTCTTC.

The J gene is TRBJ2-1, the V gene TRBV15; D assignment may be TRBD1 or TRBD2 (5 bases each). The CDR3 covers 13 residues. Trimming took off 5 bases at V and 8 bases at J, with 13 bases between the two ends. From germline, CDR1 is LNHNV and CDR2 YYDKDF (reference sequence). The CDR3 loop reads CATSGDLTYEQFF. The CDR3 coding sequence is TGTGCCACCAGCGGGGACCTGACCTATGAGCAGTTCTTC.

This sequence joins TRBV7-2 and TRBJ1-5, with D perhaps matching TRBD1 (6 bases). Trimming left V 1 base short and J 4 bases short, with 14 bases between. CDR1 is SGHTA, CDR2 FQGNSA, per germline. This CDR3 comprises 16 residues. The CDR3 is CASSLVWGRGNQPQHF. The DNA of the CDR3 is TGTGCCAGCAGCTTAGTTTGGGGGCGCGGGAATCAGCCCCAGCATTTT.

J is TRBJ2-5 and V is TRBV6-1; TRBD1 matches at 10 bases. With the DNA end fitting TRBJ2-7 better, the J assignment may be wrong. This CDR3 region has 15 residues. Per germline, CDR1 MNHNS and CDR2 SASEGT. In DNA form, the CDR3 reads TGTGCCAGCAGTGGGGGACAGGGGATTTCCTACGAGCAGTACTTC. Amino acids: CASSGGQGISYEQYF.

This rearrangement joins TRBV29-1 to TRBJ2-7; 7 nucleotides line up with TRBD2. Trimming cost V 3 bases and J 3 bases; bases outside gene matches: 11. Per germline, CDR1 SQVTM and CDR2 ANQGSEA. This CDR3 is 15 amino acids long. CDR3 in amino acids: CSVEGLAGEIYEQYF. CDR3 nucleotides: TGCAGCGTTGAGGGGCTGGCGGGAGAGATCTACGAGCAGTACTTC.

The chain has TRBV30 and TRBJ1-6, with D uncertain. The germline V gene has CDR1 GTSNPN and CDR2 SVGIG (reference sequence). The CDR3 totals 13 residues. Trimming removed 4 bases at V and 4 bases at J, with 8 bases between. This CDR3 reads CAWNQGYNSPLHF. In nucleotides, the CDR3 is TGTGCCTGGAATCAAGGATATAATTCACCCCTCCACTTT.

This clone is categorized as medium-sized (0.01 to 0.1%). This chain uses TRBV6-6 with TRBJ2-5; the D gene is possibly TRBD1 (6 bases). Trimming took 2 bases from V and 5 from J, leaving 15 bases between them. CDR3 length equals 15 residues. Germline V gene sequence: CDR1 MNHNY, CDR2 SVGAGI (reference sequence). The CDR3 nucleotides are TGTGCCAGCAGTTACGCCTCTGGACAGTTGGAGACCCAGTACTTC. Translated, it gives CASSYASGQLETQYF.

The gene calls are TRBV7-2 and TRBJ2-5, with D unresolved. Germline CDR1 and CDR2: SGHTA and FQGNSA. V dropped 5 bases and J dropped 8 bases, with 9 bases sitting between them. The CDR3 extends over 11 amino acids. This CDR3 reads CASSGQQTQYF. The CDR3 DNA reads as TGTGCCAGCAGCGGCCAGCAAACCCAGTACTTC.

This sequence joins TRBV19 and TRBJ2-7; no clear D. The CDR3 runs to 12 residues. V was clipped by 2 bases and J by 4 bases, with 6 bases between them. Looked up from germline, CDR1 is LNHDA and CDR2 is SQIVND (reference sequence). CDR3 sequence (DNA): TGTGCCAGTAGTATAATAGGGTACGAGCAGTACTTC. This sequence encodes CASSIIGYEQYF.

The rearrangement uses TRBV6-5 and TRBJ2-7; perhaps TRBD1 as D (6 bases). The CDR3 is made up of 13 amino acids. Germline V lookup: CDR1 MNHEY, CDR2 SVGAGI. With 5 bases removed from V and 7 bases from J, the gap between germline ends came to 15 bases. The CDR3 here is CASSQTGLREQYF. The CDR3 nucleotides read TGTGCCAGCAGTCAAACAGGGTTGAGAGAGCAGTACTTC.

V gene TRBV6-5 combines with J gene TRBJ2-3; a possible D gene is TRBD1 (5 bases). CDR1 is MNHEY and CDR2 is SVGAGI in the germline V gene. V dropped 0 bases and J dropped 2 bases, with 12 bases sitting between them. The CDR3 consists of 16 residues. The CDR3 here is CASSYSNRPHTDTQYF. The CDR3 DNA follows: TGTGCCAGCAGTTACTCGAACAGGCCACACACAGATACGCAGTATTTT.

The genes are TRBV5-1 and TRBJ2-1; 13 nucleotides agree with TRBD2. The V gene end was trimmed by 0 bases and the J gene end by 0 bases; junction bases not matched to a gene: 3. The V gene's germline CDR1 is SGHRS and CDR2 YFSETQ. This CDR3 spans 18 amino acids. CDR3 amino acids: CASSLAGLAGSSYNEQFF. CDR3 bases: TGCGCCAGCAGCTTGGCGGGACTAGCGGGGAGCTCCTACAATGAGCAGTTCTTC.

The chain joins TRBV6-1 to TRBJ2-7; the D gene is possibly TRBD1 (6 bases). Germline V lookup: CDR1 MNHNS, CDR2 SASEGT. The length of the CDR3 is 11 residues. V lost 7 bases, J lost 4 bases, and 8 bases lay in between. This chain's CDR3 is CASTQGYEQYF. Written as DNA, the CDR3 is TGTGCCAGCACCCAGGGGTACGAGCAGTACTTC.

This clone was seen only once. The rearrangement joins TRBV27 to TRBJ1-1; a weak D match, TRBD1 (6 bases). The CDR3 extends over 13 amino acids. Germline CDR1 is MNHEY and CDR2 is SMNVEV (reference sequence). V was shortened by 4 bases and J by 8 bases, with 14 bases between the two germline ends. Here the CDR3 reads CASSWQGSSEAFF. In DNA form, the CDR3 reads TGTGCCAGCAGTTGGCAGGGGAGTTCGGAAGCTTTCTTT.

The genes are TRBV10-2 and TRBJ1-2, with a possible D match to TRBD1 (6 bases). The CDR3 totals 13 residues. Germline CDR1 WSHSY, CDR2 SAAADI. Trimming took off 6 bases at V and 6 bases at J, with 14 bases between the two ends. The CDR3 DNA reads as TGCGCCAGCAGACAGGGAAGAAGAGATGGCTACACCTTC. This encodes CASRQGRRDGYTF.

This sequence joins TRBV30 and TRBJ1-3; a possible D gene is TRBD1 (6 bases). V dropped 2 bases and J dropped 0 bases, with 14 bases sitting between them. Germline CDR1 and CDR2: GTSNPN and SVGIG (reference sequence). The CDR3 is 16 residues long. The CDR3 spells CAWSRGATGSGNTIYF. The CDR3 DNA reads TGTGCCTGGAGTAGGGGGGCCACCGGCTCTGGAAACACCATATATTTT.

The V call is TRBV29-1, the J call TRBJ1-2; no clear D. Germline V gene lookup returns CDR1 SQVTM and CDR2 ANQGSEA. The CDR3 is 11 amino acids. The V gene lost 4 bases and the J gene lost 4 bases, with 7 bases spanning the gap. In nucleotides, the CDR3 is TGCAGCGTTGGCGCGGGCTATGGCTACACCTTC. It specifies CSVGAGYGYTF.

The rearrangement links TRBV6-6 to TRBJ2-1, with 13 bases identical to TRBD2. Germline CDR1 and CDR2: MNHNY and SVGAGI (reference sequence). The CDR3 loop spans 15 amino acids. V gave up 4 bases and J gave up 10 bases; unmatched junction bases: 7. The CDR3 is CASSSGLAGEYEQFF. The CDR3 DNA follows: TGTGCCAGCAGTTCCGGACTAGCGGGAGAATACGAGCAGTTCTTC.

This sequence joins TRBV7-9 and TRBJ2-3; no clear D gene. The V end was cut by 6 bases, the J end by 10 bases, with 11 bases between. The CDR3 covers 11 residues. CDR1 and CDR2 from the germline V gene are SEHNR and FQNEAQ (reference sequence). The CDR3 spells CASSLMFAQYF. The CDR3 nucleotides read TGTGCCAGCAGTTTAATGTTTGCGCAGTATTTT.

This clone appeared a few times. V usage is TRBV5-8 and J usage is TRBJ1-5, with D unclear. Germline V gives CDR1 SGHTS, CDR2 YDEGEE. This CDR3 spans 13 amino acids. The germline V and J ends were trimmed by 1 base and 6 bases, with 8 bases remaining between them. The DNA for the CDR3 is TGTGCCAGCAGCTTGAGGCCCGGTCAGCCCCAGCATTTT. This sequence encodes CASSLRPGQPQHF.

The chain employs TRBV6-5 and TRBJ1-3, with no clear D. V was clipped by 0 bases and J by 3 bases, with 12 bases between them. The CDR3 totals 16 residues. Germline V gives CDR1 MNHEY, CDR2 SVGAGI. In DNA, the CDR3 is TGTGCCAGCAGTTACTCGGCGGGTTTACTTGGAAACACCATATATTTT. Translated, it gives CASSYSAGLLGNTIYF.

The chain combines TRBV5-1 with TRBJ1-6; no reliable D call. The V end lost 4 bases, the J end lost 7 bases, and 12 bases lay between the germline ends. CDR3 length: 14 residues. Per germline, CDR1 SGHRS and CDR2 YFSETQ. The CDR3 sequence is CASSNTEENSPLHF. In nucleotides, the CDR3 is TGCGCCAGCAGCAATACGGAGGAGAATTCACCCCTCCACTTT.

The rearrangement links TRBV28 to TRBJ1-5, with D tentatively TRBD1 (5 bases). There are 17 residues in the CDR3. Germline V gives CDR1 MDHEN, CDR2 SYDVKM. V lost 8 bases to trimming and J lost 7 bases, with 27 bases between them. CDR3 region: CASYPYKGAGLAQPQHF. In nucleotides, the CDR3 is TGTGCCAGCTACCCGTATAAAGGGGCAGGGTTGGCGCAGCCCCAGCATTTT.

The rearrangement links TRBV7-2 to TRBJ2-3; maybe TRBD2 (5 bases). V was shortened by 3 bases and J by 0 bases, with 10 bases between the two germline ends. This CDR3 is 15 amino acids long. Germline lookup yields CDR1 SGHTA and CDR2 FQGNSA. CDR3 in amino acids: CASSLRGQSTDTQYF. CDR3 DNA: TGTGCCAGCAGCTTGCGCGGGCAGAGCACAGATACGCAGTATTTT.

J is TRBJ2-2 and V is TRBV7-8; no clear D gene. The length of the CDR3 is 13 residues. Germline CDR1 is SGHVS and CDR2 is FQNEAQ. Between the trimmed V and J ends, which lost 5 bases and 1 base, there was a span of 5 bases. The CDR3 DNA is TGTGCCAGCAGCGTCCTGAACACCGGGGAGCTGTTTTTT. It translates to CASSVLNTGELFF.

The chain uses TRBV2 and TRBJ2-5; 7 nucleotides line up with TRBD2. CDR1 is SNHLY and CDR2 is FYNNEI in the germline V gene. The trim removed 3 bases at V and 0 bases at J, leaving 4 bases unmatched. CDR3 length: 15 amino acids. CDR3 DNA: TGTGCCAGCAGTGAGGAAGCGGGACACCAAGAGACCCAGTACTTC. This codes for CASSEEAGHQETQYF.